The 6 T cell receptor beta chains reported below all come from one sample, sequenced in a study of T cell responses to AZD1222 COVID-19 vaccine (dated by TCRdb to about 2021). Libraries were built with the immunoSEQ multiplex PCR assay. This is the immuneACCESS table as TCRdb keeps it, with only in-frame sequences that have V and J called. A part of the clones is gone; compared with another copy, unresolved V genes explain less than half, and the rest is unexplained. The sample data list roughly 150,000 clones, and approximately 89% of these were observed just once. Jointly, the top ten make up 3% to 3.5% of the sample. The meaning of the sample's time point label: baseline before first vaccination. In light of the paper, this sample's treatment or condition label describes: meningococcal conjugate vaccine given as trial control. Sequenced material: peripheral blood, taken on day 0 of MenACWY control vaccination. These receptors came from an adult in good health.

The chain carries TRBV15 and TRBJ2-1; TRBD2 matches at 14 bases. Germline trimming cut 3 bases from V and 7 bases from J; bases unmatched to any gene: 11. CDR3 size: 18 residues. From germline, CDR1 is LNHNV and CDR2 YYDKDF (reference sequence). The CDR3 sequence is CATSRGTSGSGIRNEQFF. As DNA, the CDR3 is TGTGCCACCAGCAGGGGGACTAGCGGGAGTGGGATAAGGAATGAGCAGTTCTTC.

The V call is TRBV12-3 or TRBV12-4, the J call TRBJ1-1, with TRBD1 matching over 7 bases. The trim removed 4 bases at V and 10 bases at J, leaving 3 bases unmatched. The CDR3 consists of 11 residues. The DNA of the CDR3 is TGTGCCAGCAGTTCAGACAGGGCAGCTTTCTTT. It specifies CASSSDRAAFF.

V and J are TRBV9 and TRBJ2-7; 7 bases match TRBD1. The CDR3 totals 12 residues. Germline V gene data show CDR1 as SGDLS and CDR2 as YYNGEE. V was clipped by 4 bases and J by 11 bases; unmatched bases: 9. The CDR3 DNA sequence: TGTGCCAGCAGCTCCCCGACAGGGAGCAAGTACTTC. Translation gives CASSSPTGSKYF.

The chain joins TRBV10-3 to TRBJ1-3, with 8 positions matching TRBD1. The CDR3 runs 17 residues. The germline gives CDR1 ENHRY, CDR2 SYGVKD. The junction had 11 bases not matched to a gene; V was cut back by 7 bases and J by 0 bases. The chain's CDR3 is CAIMPGQGWDSGNTIYF. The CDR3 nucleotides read TGTGCCATCATGCCCGGACAGGGATGGGACTCTGGAAACACCATATATTTT.

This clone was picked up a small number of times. CDR3 protein: CASSPSGLVGEQYF. The CDR3 DNA follows: TGTGCCAGCTCACCGTCGGGACTAGTAGGCGAGCAGTACTTC. The J gene is TRBJ2-7, the V gene TRBV18, with 8 bases matching TRBD2. CDR3 size: 14 residues. Germline values: CDR1 KGHSH, CDR2 LQKENI. J gave up 6 bases and V 3 bases, and 7 bases lay outside the gene matches.

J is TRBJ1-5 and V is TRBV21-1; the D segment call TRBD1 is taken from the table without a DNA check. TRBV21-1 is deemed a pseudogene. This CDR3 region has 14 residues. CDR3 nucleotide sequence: TGTGCCAGCAGCAAGCGACAGCACAATCAGCCCCAGCATTTT. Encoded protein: CASSKRQHNQPQHF.